The 27 T cell receptor beta chains below were found in one sample sequenced in a study of identical twins. TCRdb independently ran MiXCR on the 5' RACE reads; one entry per CDR3 protein. The data show some 500,000 distinct CDR3 sequences, more than 13% seen once. These same data were also listed under a study on yellow fever vaccine responses in identical twins.

The sequencing input was CD4+ T cells sorted from blood. Receptor source: a woman under 30 in good health.

This chain joins TRBV2 and TRBJ1-1, with a weak D call TRBD1 (6 bases). The CDR3 runs 13 residues. Germline lookup yields CDR1 SNHLY and CDR2 FYNNEI. V gave up 6 bases and J gave up 4 bases, with 12 bases separating them. This CDR3 reads CASSDTGLTEAFF. In DNA form, the CDR3 reads TGTGCCAGCAGCGACACAGGGCTCACTGAAGCTTTCTTT.

This clonotype was counted many times. The V and J genes are TRBV7-9 and TRBJ2-1, with TRBD1 matching 12 bases. The junction had 4 bases not matched to a gene; V was cut back by 4 bases and J by 6 bases. CDR3 length: 15 amino acids. CDR1 and CDR2 (germline): SEHNR, FQNEAQ (reference sequence). In DNA form, the CDR3 reads TGTGCCAGCAGCTCGGGACAGGGGGCGGGCAATGAGCAGTTCTTC. This encodes CASSSGQGAGNEQFF. The full variable domain, completed using reference TRBV7-9 and TRBJ2-1, is DTGVSQNPRHKITKRGQNVTFRCDPISEHNRLYWYRQTLGQGPEFLTYFQNEAQLEKSRLLSDRFSAERPKGSFSTLEIQRTEQGDSAMYLCASSSGQGAGNEQFFGPGTRLTVL.

This clonotype has ten or more counts. The chain carries TRBV7-9 and TRBJ2-5; 11 bases map to TRBD2. The CDR3 runs to 13 residues. V was clipped by 8 bases and J by 2 bases; unmatched bases: 1. The V gene's germline CDR1 is SEHNR and CDR2 FQNEAQ (reference sequence). CDR3 nucleotide sequence: TGTGCCAGCGGGACTAGCGGACAAGAGACCCAGTACTTC. Its protein is CASGTSGQETQYF.

V and J are TRBV11-2 and TRBJ2-3; D may match TRBD1 or TRBD2 (6 bases each). CDR1 and CDR2 from the germline V gene are SGHAT and FQNNGV. Trimming took off 3 bases at V and 2 bases at J, with 18 bases between the two ends. This CDR3 contains 17 residues. The CDR3 nucleotides read TGTGCCAGCAGCTTGGGTACACAGGGACTCCCCACAGATACGCAGTATTTT. Residues: CASSLGTQGLPTDTQYF. The full variable domain, rest sourced from reference TRBV11-2 and TRBJ2-3, is EAGVAQSPRYKIIEKRQSVAFWCNPISGHATLYWYQQILGQGPKLLIQFQNNGVVDDSQLPKDRFSAERLKGVDSTLKIQPAKLEDSAVYLCASSLGTQGLPTDTQYFGPGTRLTVL.

This clonotype has a single count. The chain joins TRBV19 to TRBJ2-1; D might be TRBD2 (5 bases). The CDR3 extends over 13 amino acids. Trimming removed 3 bases at V and 12 bases at J, with 15 bases between. Per germline, CDR1 LNHDA and CDR2 SQIVND (reference sequence). CDR3 sequence reads: CASSIDLSGVQFF. The DNA of the CDR3 is TGTGCCAGTAGTATTGACCTGAGCGGCGTGCAGTTCTTC.

This clonotype was found a few times. J is TRBJ2-5 and V is TRBV10-3, with 7 bases aligning to TRBD2. Germline CDR1 is ENHRY and CDR2 is SYGVKD. Unmatched junction bases numbered 8, after V lost 4 bases and J lost 3 bases. The CDR3 runs 15 residues. The DNA for the CDR3 is TGTGCCATCAGTGTTAGTGGGACTAATAAAGAGACCCAGTACTTC. Encoded protein: CAISVSGTNKETQYF.

This sequence joins TRBV5-1 and TRBJ1-6, with D possibly being TRBD1 (5 bases). Trimming left V 6 bases short and J 10 bases short, with 17 bases between. Germline CDR1 is SGHRS and CDR2 is YFSETQ. The CDR3 has 14 amino acids. CDR3 residues: CASTDSGGGSPLHF. The CDR3 bases are TGCGCCAGCACCGATAGTGGGGGTGGGTCACCCCTCCACTTT. The complete variable domain, with remaining parts taken from reference TRBV5-1 and TRBJ1-6, reads KAGVTQTPRYLIKTRGQQVTLSCSPISGHRSVSWYQQTPGQGLQFLFEYFSETQRNKGNFPGRFSGRQFSNSRSEMNVSTLELGDSALYLCASTDSGGGSPLHFGNGTRLTVT.

The chain uses TRBV19 and TRBJ2-2, with D perhaps TRBD1 or TRBD2 (5 bases each). Germline CDR1 and CDR2: LNHDA and SQIVND (reference sequence). The CDR3 has 13 amino acids. The V end lost 3 bases, the J end lost 4 bases, and 6 bases lay between the germline ends. CDR3 nucleotide sequence: TGTGCCAGTAGTATGAGGGGCACCGGGGAGCTGTTTTTT. Encoded protein: CASSMRGTGELFF.

A word on this clonotype: The junction shows a germline mismatch at one end, possibly a read error. V usage is TRBV20-1 and J usage is TRBJ2-5; D is ambiguous. This CDR3 contains 8 residues. The germline gives CDR1 DFQATT, CDR2 SNEGSKA (reference sequence). In DNA form, the CDR3 reads TGCAGTGCTTTCCCCCAGGACTTC. It specifies CSAFPQDF.

The J gene is TRBJ2-5, the V gene TRBV12-5; 11 positions agree with TRBD2. V shed 6 bases, J shed 3 bases, and the junction held 21 bases outside the gene matches. From germline, CDR1 is LGHNT and CDR2 FRNRAP. This CDR3 is built from 20 residues. The CDR3 reads CASGLAPKNATSGTKETQYF. Here the CDR3 DNA reads TGTGCTAGTGGCCTCGCCCCGAAAAACGCGACTAGCGGGACCAAAGAGACCCAGTACTTC.

This clonotype appeared a few times. The chain is built from TRBV6-4 and TRBJ2-1, with TRBD2 matching 7 bases. The CDR3 sequence is 15 residues long. In germline, CDR1 is MRHNA, CDR2 SNTAGT. After removal of 4 bases from V and 5 bases from J, the junction contained 8 bases not matched to a gene. This CDR3 is CASSGTSAGNNEQFF. CDR3 sequence (DNA): TGTGCCAGCAGTGGTACTAGCGCCGGGAACAATGAGCAGTTCTTC.

The gene calls are TRBV20-1 and TRBJ2-2; 9 nucleotides agree with TRBD2. Germline CDR1 and CDR2: DFQATT and SNEGSKA (reference sequence). This CDR3 is 16 amino acids long. Losses at the gene ends were 6 bases for V and 0 bases for J; bases not matched to a gene: 8. CDR3 region: CSAPSSGATNTGELFF. CDR3 bases: TGCAGTGCCCCGTCTAGCGGGGCGACGAACACCGGGGAGCTGTTTTTT.

This clonotype was seen a handful of times. The rearrangement joins TRBV7-8 to TRBJ2-5; no firm D call. CDR1 is SGHVS, CDR2 FQNEAQ, per germline. The V end was cut by 5 bases, the J end by 5 bases, with 9 bases between. This CDR3 is 12 amino acids long. The CDR3 protein is CASSQKEETQYF. For the CDR3, the DNA is TGTGCCAGCAGCCAAAAAGAGGAGACCCAGTACTTC.

This clonotype occurred many times. The CDR3 spells CSVSTSFYNEQFF. In DNA, the CDR3 is TGCAGCGTATCGACTAGCTTCTACAATGAGCAGTTCTTC. The chain links TRBV29-1 to TRBJ2-1; 7 bases agree with TRBD2. The CDR3 sequence is 13 residues long. After removal of 6 bases from V and 3 bases from J, the junction contained 5 bases not matched to a gene. Germline V gene sequence: CDR1 SQVTM, CDR2 ANQGSEA.

The V gene is TRBV7-9, the J gene TRBJ2-1, with D uncertain. Trimming cost V 7 bases and J 0 bases, with 13 bases left between them. The CDR3 sequence is 15 residues long. CDR1 is SEHNR, CDR2 FQNEAQ, per germline (reference sequence). The CDR3 region is CASTEERSSYNEQFF. The CDR3 DNA sequence: TGTGCCAGCACTGAAGAAAGGAGCTCCTACAATGAGCAGTTCTTC.

This clonotype showed up just a few times. The chain links TRBV20-1 to TRBJ2-7; D gene unclear. Germline values: CDR1 DFQATT, CDR2 SNEGSKA (reference sequence). The CDR3 has 14 amino acids. Trimming removed 6 bases from V and 1 base from J, with 16 bases in between. Written as DNA, the CDR3 is TGCAGTGCCCCAATCAGACTGACTTCCTACGAGCAGTACTTC. Amino acids: CSAPIRLTSYEQYF.

The chain is built from TRBV7-9 and TRBJ2-5, with 11 bases fitting TRBD2. The V gene end was trimmed by 4 bases and the J gene end by 7 bases; junction bases not matched to a gene: 8. The germline V gene has CDR1 SEHNR and CDR2 FQNEAQ (reference sequence). The CDR3 is made up of 15 amino acids. DNA of the CDR3: TGTGCCAGCAGCTCCGGGACTAGCGGACTCGGGACCCAGTACTTC. Translated: CASSSGTSGLGTQYF. Complete variable domain (other parts from reference TRBV7-9 and TRBJ2-5): DTGVSQNPRHKITKRGQNVTFRCDPISEHNRLYWYRQTLGQGPEFLTYFQNEAQLEKSRLLSDRFSAERPKGSFSTLEIQRTEQGDSAMYLCASSSGTSGLGTQYFGPGTRLLVL.

The rearrangement links TRBV10-3 to TRBJ2-3; unclear D gene. Germline values: CDR1 ENHRY, CDR2 SYGVKD. This CDR3 region has 12 residues. V dropped 1 base and J dropped 5 bases, with 4 bases sitting between them. In nucleotides, the CDR3 is TGTGCCATCAGTGAGTTGCAAGATACGCAGTATTTT. Translated, it gives CAISELQDTQYF.

J is TRBJ2-5 and V is TRBV12-3 or TRBV12-4; possibly TRBD2 for D (6 bases). V was cut by 8 bases and J by 10 bases, with 11 bases left in between. The CDR3 consists of 10 residues. The CDR3: CASGTGVQYF. DNA of the CDR3: TGTGCCAGCGGTACGGGAGTCCAGTACTTC.

This clonotype was detected many times. An end of the junction does not agree with germline; a read error may underlie this. This sequence joins TRBV7-2 and TRBJ2-1; D tentatively reads TRBD1 or TRBD2 (5 bases each). Germline CDR1 and CDR2: SGHTA and FQGNSA. The CDR3 loop spans 12 amino acids. The CDR3 bases are TGTGCCAGCAGCTATACCCTAGGGACCAAAGTCTTC. It yields the protein CASSYTLGTKVF.

This clonotype was counted many times. The chain recombines TRBV9 with TRBJ2-2; a weak D match, TRBD1 (5 bases). V lost 0 bases, J lost 7 bases, and 10 bases lay in between. The CDR3 is made up of 14 amino acids. CDR1 is SGDLS, CDR2 YYNGEE, per germline. The CDR3 spells CASSVVQGGGELFF. DNA of the CDR3: TGTGCCAGCAGCGTAGTGCAGGGTGGCGGGGAGCTGTTTTTT.

The CDR3 region has the DNA TGCGCCAGCAGCAAGGGACAGGGAGGGAACATTCAGTACTTC. Translating it yields CASSKGQGGNIQYF. The V call is TRBV5-1, the J call TRBJ2-4; 9 nucleotides match TRBD1. CDR3 length: 14 amino acids. With V trimmed by 4 bases and J by 7 bases, 6 bases remained unmatched. Germline V gene data show CDR1 as SGHRS and CDR2 as YFSETQ. The entire variable domain, with the rest obtained from reference TRBV5-1 and TRBJ2-4, is as follows: KAGVTQTPRYLIKTRGQQVTLSCSPISGHRSVSWYQQTPGQGLQFLFEYFSETQRNKGNFPGRFSGRQFSNSRSEMNVSTLELGDSALYLCASSKGQGGNIQYFGAGTRLSVL.

The V gene is TRBV4-1, the J gene TRBJ2-7; 11 bases match TRBD2. The CDR3 loop spans 17 amino acids. With 0 bases clipped from V and 2 bases from J, the junction kept 6 bases outside the gene matches. The germline CDR1 and CDR2 sequences are MGHRA and YSYEKL. Written as DNA, the CDR3 is TGCGCCAGCAGCCAAGAGCGACTAGCGGGACAGACCTACGAGCAGTACTTC. As protein: CASSQERLAGQTYEQYF.

The table lists this clonotype with a few counts. The CDR3 bases are TGTGCCAGCAGTCGGGGACAGCGCGGCACAGATACGCAGTATTTT. It translates to CASSRGQRGTDTQYF. The V and J genes are TRBV28 and TRBJ2-3; the match to TRBD1 covers 7 bases. Germline CDR1 and CDR2: MDHEN and SYDVKM. V lost 5 bases, J lost 1 base, and 6 bases stayed unmatched. The CDR3 length is 15 residues. Variable domain in full (rest from reference TRBV28 and TRBJ2-3): DVKVTQSSRYLVKRTGEKVFLECVQDMDHENMFWYRQDPGLGLRLIYFSYDVKMKEKGDIPEGYSVSREKKERFSLILESASTNQTSMYLCASSRGQRGTDTQYFGPGTRLTVL.

This chain uses TRBV10-2 with TRBJ2-5; tentative D call: TRBD1 (5 bases). Germline V gene sequence: CDR1 WSHSY, CDR2 SAAADI. Trimming took 6 bases from V and 2 from J, leaving 13 bases between them. CDR3 length: 14 amino acids. The CDR3 bases are TGCGCCAGCAGCCCTAGGGGTAGACAAGAGACCCAGTACTTC. It is translated as CASSPRGRQETQYF.

The table lists this clonotype with many counts. The chain uses TRBV12-3 or TRBV12-4 and TRBJ2-7; perhaps D is TRBD1 or TRBD2 (6 bases each). This CDR3 region has 12 residues. V dropped 7 bases and J dropped 7 bases, with 14 bases sitting between them. Here the CDR3 reads CASTPEGGEQYF. The CDR3 DNA is TGTGCCAGCACCCCGGAGGGGGGAGAGCAGTACTTC.

The J gene is TRBJ2-7, the V gene TRBV21-1; the table's D gene call, TRBD1, was not cross checked with the DNA. TRBV21-1 is given as a pseudogene. The CDR3 sequence is 18 residues long. The chain's CDR3 is CARSMFGGGRTSSYEQYF. The CDR3 DNA reads TGTGCCCGCAGCATGTTCGGGGGGGGCAGGACGTCCTCCTACGAGCAGTACTTC.